This TCR beta chain was captured by sequencing in a study of shared T cell receptors in the human thymus. The CDR3 runs 17 residues. The germline V gene has CDR1 SGDLS and CDR2 YYNGEE. J was trimmed by 2 bases and V by 3 bases; bases with no gene match: 9. Assay: immunoSEQ multiplex PCR; the TCRdb copy retains only in-frame clones and omits some. The repertoire holds almost 550,000 clones, more than 75% seen once, with approximately 0.013% in the top ten. This clone was counted only a few times. In addition, the sample was reused for a study of human thymus T cells. That source notes: Healthy Finnish infants undergoing corrective surgery for congenital heart defects were the donors. The study used thymus tissue resected during corrective heart surgery. Biased V and J segment usage appeared in thymus and peripheral blood.

The sequence was obtained from a boy younger than two with a congenital heart defect. The sequenced sample consisted of thymocytes. The chain links TRBV9 to TRBJ1-3; TRBD1 matches 9 bases. In DNA form, the CDR3 reads TGTGCCAGCAGCGCCAGGGACAGGGTTTCGGCTGGAAACACCATATATTTT. As protein: CASSARDRVSAGNTIYF.